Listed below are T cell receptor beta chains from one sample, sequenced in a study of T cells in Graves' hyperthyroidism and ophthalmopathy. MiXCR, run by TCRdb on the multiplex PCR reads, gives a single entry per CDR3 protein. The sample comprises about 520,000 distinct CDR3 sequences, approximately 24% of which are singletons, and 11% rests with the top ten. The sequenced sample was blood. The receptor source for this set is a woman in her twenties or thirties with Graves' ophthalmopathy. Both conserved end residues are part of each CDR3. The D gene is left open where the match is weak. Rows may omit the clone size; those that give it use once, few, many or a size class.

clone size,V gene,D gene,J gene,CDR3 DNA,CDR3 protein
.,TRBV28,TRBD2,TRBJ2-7,TGTGCCAGCAGGGGAGGGGGTAGCGGGAGTTTATACGAGCAGTACTTC,CASRGGGSGSLYEQYF
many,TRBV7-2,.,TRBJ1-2,TGTGCCAGCAGCTTAGAGGAGAGCGGCTACACCTTC,CASSLEESGYTF
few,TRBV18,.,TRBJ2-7,TGTGCCAGCTCACCACCTGGCAGGGCGAGTAACGAGCAGTACTTC,CASSPPGRASNEQYF
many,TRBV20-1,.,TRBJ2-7,TGCAGTGCCCCGGACGGCTCCTACGAGCAGTACTTC,CSAPDGSYEQYF
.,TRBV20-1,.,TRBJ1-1,TGCAGTGCTAGAGGAACGGAGAACACTGAAGCTTTCTTT,CSARGTENTEAFF
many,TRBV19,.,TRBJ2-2,TGTGCCAGTAGTACAACCTGGACCAATCGGGCCGGGGAGCTGTTTTTT,CASSTTWTNRAGELFF
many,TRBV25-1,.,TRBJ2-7,TGTGCCAGCAGTGAGGACACCTCCTACGAGCAGTACTTC,CASSEDTSYEQYF
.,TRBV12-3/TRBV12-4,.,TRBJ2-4,TGTGCCAGCAGTTTGAGAGGGGAGGTCAAAAACATTCAGTACTTC,CASSLRGEVKNIQYF
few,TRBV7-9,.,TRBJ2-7,TGTGCCAGCAGCTTTCGGGGTTACTACGAGCAGTACTTC,CASSFRGYYEQYF
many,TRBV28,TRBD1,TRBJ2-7,TGTGCCAGCAGTTACCGGACAGGTCCCTACGAGCAGTACTTC,CASSYRTGPYEQYF